Below are 17 T cell receptor beta chains sequenced from a single sample in a study of T-cell memory formation after mild COVID-19. MiXCR was run by TCRdb on the 5' RACE reads, yielding one entry per CDR3 protein. In the table there are just over 300,000 distinct CDR3 sequences, 19% of which are singletons. The sequencing sample was made of PBMCs or a T cell subset sorted from them (not recorded which). These receptors were collected from a man aged 18 to 29 who had mild COVID-19 (a few samples of this study predate the infection). Cell type and time point are not known.

The rearrangement joins TRBV7-9 to TRBJ1-1, with 9 positions matching TRBD1. The CDR3 runs to 13 residues. The V segment lost 9 bases and the J segment 1 base; nucleotides outside the gene matches: 3. Germline CDR1 reads SEHNR; CDR2 reads FQNEAQ (reference sequence). CDR3 loop: CASKTGGNTEAFF. The DNA for the CDR3 is TGTGCCAGTAAGACAGGGGGGAACACTGAAGCTTTCTTT. Filled out from reference TRBV7-9 and TRBJ1-1, the complete variable domain reads DTGVSQNPRHKITKRGQNVTFRCDPISEHNRLYWYRQTLGQGPEFLTYFQNEAQLEKSRLLSDRFSAERPKGSFSTLEIQRTEQGDSAMYLCASKTGGNTEAFFGQGTRLTVV.

The table lists this clonotype with a few counts. The V call is TRBV27, the J call TRBJ2-1; 8 bases agree with TRBD2. Germline V gene lookup returns CDR1 MNHEY and CDR2 SMNVEV (reference sequence). V was clipped by 5 bases and J by 7 bases; unmatched bases: 4. This CDR3 comprises 13 residues. CDR3 DNA: TGTGCCAGCAGTACAGGACTAGCAAATGAGCAGTTCTTC. Translation gives CASSTGLANEQFF.

V is TRBV20-1 and J is TRBJ2-3, with 7 positions matching TRBD2. The CDR3 totals 15 residues. Germline CDR1 reads DFQATT; CDR2 reads SNEGSKA (reference sequence). J lost 2 bases, V lost 0 bases, and 5 bases had no gene match. CDR3 protein: CSARDGAGVTDTQYF. The CDR3 DNA sequence: TGCAGTGCTAGAGATGGGGCGGGAGTCACAGATACGCAGTATTTT.

The chain links TRBV12-3 or TRBV12-4 to TRBJ1-1, with 7 nucleotides matching TRBD1. The CDR3 extends over 11 amino acids. V trimming: 6 bases; J trimming: 9 bases; junction bases outside the gene matches: 4. CDR3 sequence: CASSQTGKAFF. CDR3 coding DNA: TGTGCCAGCAGCCAGACAGGGAAAGCTTTCTTT.

This clonotype was counted many times. The V call is TRBV5-1, the J call TRBJ2-1, with 9 nucleotides matching TRBD2. CDR1 is SGHRS and CDR2 is YFSETQ in the germline V gene. Unmatched junction bases numbered 8, after V lost 0 bases and J lost 4 bases. The CDR3 loop spans 17 amino acids. CDR3 sequence (DNA): TGCGCCAGCAGCTTGGCCGGTTTAGCGGGAGCGTACAATGAGCAGTTCTTC. Translated, it gives CASSLAGLAGAYNEQFF.

This clonotype has a handful of counts. The CDR3 DNA sequence: TGTGCCAGCAGTGAATCACCGGGACAGGGCCACTACGAGCAGTACTTC. This encodes CASSESPGQGHYEQYF. V is TRBV25-1 and J is TRBJ2-7, with TRBD1 matching over 9 bases. V lost 1 base, J lost 3 bases, and 7 bases stayed unmatched. This CDR3 is built from 16 residues. CDR1 and CDR2 (germline): MGHDK, SYGVNS.

This clonotype has only a few counts. CDR3 nucleotide sequence: TGCGCCAGCAGCGACAGGGCGGGTGCCGGGGAGCTGTTTTTT. Translated: CASSDRAGAGELFF. J is TRBJ2-2 and V is TRBV5-1; 7 bases agree with TRBD1. Germline-derived CDR1 and CDR2 are SGHRS and YFSETQ. The V gene end was trimmed by 4 bases and the J gene end by 6 bases; junction bases not matched to a gene: 6. The CDR3 sequence is 14 residues long.

With regard to this clonotype: A much bigger clone sits one base away, suggesting this may be a read error. The chain is built from TRBV6-2 or TRBV6-3 and TRBJ1-5; D is unclear. The CDR3 is made up of 12 amino acids. Germline CDR1 and CDR2: MNHEY and SVGEGT. The V end was cut by 6 bases, the J end by 3 bases, with 6 bases between. The CDR3 bases are TGTGCCAGCAGCCGGGTCAATCAGCCCCAGCATTTT. Amino acid sequence: CASSRVNQPQHF.

To note about this clonotype: This may stem from a read error, because a much larger clone lies one nucleotide away. This rearrangement joins TRBV5-5 to TRBJ1-1, with a possible D match to TRBD1 (5 bases). Between the trimmed V and J ends, which lost 2 bases and 4 bases, there was a span of 9 bases. The CDR3 length is 13 residues. Germline assignment: CDR1 SGHKS and CDR2 YYEKEE (reference sequence). CDR3 sequence (DNA): TGTGCCAGCAGCTTACACGGGGGCACTGAAGCTTTCTTT. The encoded protein is CASSLHGGTEAFF.

The chain employs TRBV5-1 and TRBJ2-3; 8 nucleotides agree with TRBD1. Trimming at V came to 4 bases and at J to 3 bases, leaving 7 bases not matched to a gene. From germline, CDR1 is SGHRS and CDR2 YFSETQ. This CDR3 comprises 15 residues. In DNA, the CDR3 is TGCGCCAGCAGCGGAGGGACAGGTGGGACAGATACGCAGTATTTT. This sequence encodes CASSGGTGGTDTQYF.

The V gene is TRBV6-5, the J gene TRBJ1-6; D not resolved. CDR3 length equals 15 residues. The V end lost 5 bases, the J end lost 0 bases, and 8 bases lay between the germline ends. Germline CDR1 and CDR2: MNHEY and SVGAGI. CDR3 in amino acids: CASSQISSYNSPLHF. The CDR3 DNA sequence: TGTGCCAGCAGTCAGATAAGCTCCTATAATTCACCCCTCCACTTT.

The chain has TRBV14 and TRBJ2-3; 9 nucleotides align to TRBD2. The junction had 11 bases not matched to a gene; V was cut back by 4 bases and J by 9 bases. The CDR3 is made up of 15 amino acids. The V gene's germline CDR1 is SGHDN and CDR2 FVKESK. The CDR3 DNA reads as TGTGCCAGCAGCCGGGGCGGGATTCTAGCGGGGACGCAGTATTTT. Encoded protein: CASSRGGILAGTQYF.

This clonotype was seen repeatedly, ten times or more. The J gene is TRBJ2-3, the V gene TRBV18, with 8 bases identical to TRBD1. The CDR3 totals 14 residues. Per germline, CDR1 KGHSH and CDR2 LQKENI. The trim removed 6 bases at V and 0 bases at J, leaving 2 bases unmatched. The CDR3 region is CASSRTGSTDTQYF. In DNA form, the CDR3 reads TGTGCCAGCTCTCGGACAGGGAGCACAGATACGCAGTATTTT.

In its sample, this clonotype was seen many times. This chain connects TRBV28 to TRBJ1-5; D perhaps matches TRBD1 (6 bases). V was clipped by 2 bases and J by 3 bases, with 8 bases between them. The CDR3 length is 14 residues. CDR1 and CDR2 (germline): MDHEN, SYDVKM. The CDR3 DNA reads as TGTGCCAGCAGTTTAGGGGGCTCCAATCAGCCCCAGCATTTT. Protein: CASSLGGSNQPQHF. Full variable domain (rest looked up from reference TRBV28 and TRBJ1-5): DVKVTQSSRYLVKRTGEKVFLECVQDMDHENMFWYRQDPGLGLRLIYFSYDVKMKEKGDIPEGYSVSREKKERFSLILESASTNQTSMYLCASSLGGSNQPQHFGDGTRLSIL.

V is TRBV20-1 and J is TRBJ2-1; D is undetermined. The germline V gene encodes CDR1 DFQATT and CDR2 SNEGSKA (reference sequence). The CDR3 extends over 15 amino acids. Trimming stripped 5 bases from V and 6 bases from J, with 20 bases between. The CDR3 coding sequence is TGCAGTGCTTGCCCCCTGGGCTTGGGCGGCAATGAGCAGTTCTTC. Translation: CSACPLGLGGNEQFF.

The chain employs TRBV7-6 and TRBJ2-7; 7 nucleotides agree with TRBD1. The germline V gene encodes CDR1 SGHVS and CDR2 FNYEAQ. Trimming removed 4 bases from V and 7 bases from J; junction bases left unmatched: 7. The CDR3 covers 13 residues. The CDR3 here is CASSSTGIGEQYF. CDR3 DNA: TGTGCCAGCAGCTCGACAGGGATTGGGGAGCAGTACTTC.

In its sample, this clonotype was seen a few times. V is TRBV10-1 and J is TRBJ2-3, with unresolved D. Germline lookup yields CDR1 WNHNN and CDR2 SYGVQD (reference sequence). V lost 2 bases and J lost 1, with 7 bases in between. CDR3 size: 14 residues. CDR3 DNA: TGCGCCAGCAGTGAGAGAGACGGCACAGATACGCAGTATTTT. This codes for CASSERDGTDTQYF.